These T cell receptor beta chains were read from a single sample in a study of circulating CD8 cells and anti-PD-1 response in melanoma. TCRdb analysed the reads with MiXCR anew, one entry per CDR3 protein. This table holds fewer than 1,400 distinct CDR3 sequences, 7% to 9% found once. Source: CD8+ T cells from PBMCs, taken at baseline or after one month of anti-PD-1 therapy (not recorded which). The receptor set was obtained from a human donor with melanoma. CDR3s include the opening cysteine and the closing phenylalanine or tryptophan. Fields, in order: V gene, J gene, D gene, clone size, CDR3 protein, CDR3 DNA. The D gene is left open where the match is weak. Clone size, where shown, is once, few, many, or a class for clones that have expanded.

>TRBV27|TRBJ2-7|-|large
CASSSTPGEQYF
TGTGCCAGCAGCTCTACCCCGGGCGAGCAGTACTTC
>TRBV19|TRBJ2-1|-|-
CSTRDVPYNEQFF
TGTTCAACCAGGGACGTACCCTACAATGAGCAGTTCTTC
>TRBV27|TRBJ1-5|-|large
CASSMTDSNQPQHF
TGTGCCAGCAGTATGACAGATAGCAATCAGCCCCAGCATTTT
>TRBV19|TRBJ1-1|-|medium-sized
CASSPRTVMNTEAFF
TGTGCCAGTAGTCCTCGGACAGTCATGAACACTGAAGCTTTCTTT
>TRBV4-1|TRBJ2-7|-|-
CASSQERGNEQYF
TGCGCCAGCAGCCAAGAGAGGGGGAACGAGCAGTACTTC
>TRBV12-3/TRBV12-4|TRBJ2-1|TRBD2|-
CASAGLNNEQFF
TGTGCCAGCGCGGGACTAAACAATGAGCAGTTCTTC
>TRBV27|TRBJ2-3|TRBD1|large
CASSSRQGASTDTQYF
TGTGCCAGCAGTTCCCGACAGGGGGCAAGCACAGATACGCAGTATTTT
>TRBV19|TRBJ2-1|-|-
CASGMASHNEQFF
TGTGCCAGTGGTATGGCAAGCCACAATGAGCAGTTCTTC
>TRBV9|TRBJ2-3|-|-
CASSVVSRGATDTQYF
TGTGCCAGCAGCGTAGTGTCTCGGGGGGCGACAGATACGCAGTATTTT
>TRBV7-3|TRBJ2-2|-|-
CASSPPGTKAGELFF
TGTGCCAGCAGCCCTCCCGGGACAAAGGCCGGGGAGCTGTTTTTT
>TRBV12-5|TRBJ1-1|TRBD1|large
CASGLDRDSPTEAFF
TGTGCTAGTGGTTTGGACCGGGACAGCCCCACTGAAGCTTTCTTT
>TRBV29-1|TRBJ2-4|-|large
CSVEDQGAIQYF
TGCAGCGTTGAAGATCAAGGGGCCATTCAGTACTTC
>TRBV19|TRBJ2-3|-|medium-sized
CASRHIFGDGDTQYF
TGTGCCAGTAGGCACATTTTTGGGGATGGTGATACGCAGTATTTT
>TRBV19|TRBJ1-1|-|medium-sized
CASKSQAYTEAFF
TGTGCCAGTAAGTCACAGGCCTACACTGAAGCTTTCTTT
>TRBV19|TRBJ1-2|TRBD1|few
CASSWTGNYGYTF
TGTGCCAGTAGTTGGACAGGGAACTATGGCTACACCTTC
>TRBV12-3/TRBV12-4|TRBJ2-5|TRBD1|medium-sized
CASSLRDRGQETQYF
TGTGCCAGCAGTTTACGGGACAGGGGTCAAGAGACCCAGTACTTC
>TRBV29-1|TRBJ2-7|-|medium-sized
CSVEADRTSSYEQYF
TGCAGCGTTGAAGCGGATCGCACAAGCTCATACGAGCAGTACTTC
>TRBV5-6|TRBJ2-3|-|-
CASSLLQVLADTQYF
TGTGCCAGCAGCTTACTACAGGTCCTCGCAGACACGCAGTATTTT
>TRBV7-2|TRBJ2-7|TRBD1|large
CASSLRNTGTGGGGEQYF
TGTGCCAGCAGCTTACGGAATACCGGGACAGGGGGCGGCGGCGAGCAGTACTTC
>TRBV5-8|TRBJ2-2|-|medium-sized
CAGSLEGSTGELFF
TGTGCCGGCAGCTTGGAAGGCTCCACCGGGGAGCTGTTTTTT
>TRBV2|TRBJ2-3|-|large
CASSDQDTQYF
TGTGCCAGCAGCGATCAGGATACGCAGTATTTT
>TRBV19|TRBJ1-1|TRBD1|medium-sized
CASSIDHRTGENTEAFF
TGTGCCAGTAGTATAGACCACCGGACAGGAGAGAACACTGAAGCTTTCTTT
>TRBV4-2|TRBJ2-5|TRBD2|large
CASSQPGFTSGVQETQYF
TGTGCCAGCAGCCAACCCGGCTTTACTAGCGGGGTACAAGAGACCCAGTACTTC
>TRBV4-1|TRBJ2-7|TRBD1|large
CASMGQVGEQYF
TGCGCCAGCATGGGACAGGTGGGCGAGCAGTACTTC
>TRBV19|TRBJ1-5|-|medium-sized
CASSIQGYNQPQHF
TGTGCCAGTAGTATTCAAGGGTACAATCAGCCCCAGCATTTT
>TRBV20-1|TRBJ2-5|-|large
CSARDVETRVETQYF
TGCAGTGCTAGAGATGTGGAGACTAGGGTCGAGACCCAGTACTTC